Included here is one T cell receptor beta chain sequence, with context. From the 5' RACE reads, TCRdb called clonotypes with MiXCR, one entry per CDR3 protein. The sample yields 550,000 to 600,000 distinct CDR3 sequences, about a fifth seen once. This CDR3 is 15 amino acids long. CDR1 is SGHTA and CDR2 is FQGTGA in the germline V gene. V lost 4 bases to trimming and J lost 0 bases; unmatched junction nucleotides: 2. This sample was taken from a study of T-cell memory formation after mild COVID-19. Sequenced: PBMCs or a T cell subset sorted from them (not recorded which). The receptor's source is an adult woman who had mild COVID-19 (a few samples of this study predate the infection). Cell type and time point are not known. The gene calls are TRBV7-3 and TRBJ2-3; 9 bases line up with TRBD2. The CDR3 loop is CASSSSGVSTDTQYF. The CDR3 DNA follows: TGTGCCAGCAGCTCTAGCGGGGTCAGCACAGATACGCAGTATTTT.